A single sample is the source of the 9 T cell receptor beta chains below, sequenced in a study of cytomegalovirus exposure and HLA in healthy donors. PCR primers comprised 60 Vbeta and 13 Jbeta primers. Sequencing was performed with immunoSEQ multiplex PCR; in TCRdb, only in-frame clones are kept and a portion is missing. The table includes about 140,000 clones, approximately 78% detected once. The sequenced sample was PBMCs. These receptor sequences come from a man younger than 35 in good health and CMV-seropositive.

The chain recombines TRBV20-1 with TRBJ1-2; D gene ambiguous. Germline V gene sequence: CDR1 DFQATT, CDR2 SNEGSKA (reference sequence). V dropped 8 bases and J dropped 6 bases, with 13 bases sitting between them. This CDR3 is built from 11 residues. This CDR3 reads CSFLVEDGYTF. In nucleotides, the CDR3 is TGCAGTTTCCTGGTAGAGGATGGCTACACCTTC.

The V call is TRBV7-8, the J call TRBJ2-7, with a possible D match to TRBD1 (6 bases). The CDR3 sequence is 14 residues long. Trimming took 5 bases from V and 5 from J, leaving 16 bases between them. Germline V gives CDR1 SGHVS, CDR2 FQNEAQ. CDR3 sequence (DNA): TGTGCCAGCAGCCCGATAGGGGGAAGCAACGAGCAGTACTTC. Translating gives CASSPIGGSNEQYF.

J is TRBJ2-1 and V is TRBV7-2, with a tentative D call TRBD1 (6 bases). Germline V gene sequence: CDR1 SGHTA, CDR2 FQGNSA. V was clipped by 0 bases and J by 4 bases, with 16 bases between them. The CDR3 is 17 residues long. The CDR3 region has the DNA TGTGCCAGCAGCTTAGCGCAGGGGAGCGTTATGTACAATGAGCAGTTCTTC. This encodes CASSLAQGSVMYNEQFF.

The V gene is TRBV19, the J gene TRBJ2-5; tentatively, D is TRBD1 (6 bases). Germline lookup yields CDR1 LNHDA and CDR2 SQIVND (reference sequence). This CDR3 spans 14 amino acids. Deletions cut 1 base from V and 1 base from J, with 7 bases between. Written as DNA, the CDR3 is TGTGCCAGTAGTATAGTAGGGGGCCAAGAGACCCAGTACTTC. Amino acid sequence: CASSIVGGQETQYF.

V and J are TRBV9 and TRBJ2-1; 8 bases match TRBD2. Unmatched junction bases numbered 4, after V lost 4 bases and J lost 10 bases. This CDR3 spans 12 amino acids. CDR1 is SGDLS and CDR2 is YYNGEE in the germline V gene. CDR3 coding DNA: TGTGCCAGCAGCTTCGGGGGGGTCGAGCAGTTCTTC. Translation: CASSFGGVEQFF.

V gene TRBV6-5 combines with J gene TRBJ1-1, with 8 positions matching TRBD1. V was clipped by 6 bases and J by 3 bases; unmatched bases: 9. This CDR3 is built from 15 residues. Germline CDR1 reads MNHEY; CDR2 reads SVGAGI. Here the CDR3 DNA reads TGTGCCAGCAGACTGTCGACAGGGGAACACACTGAAGCTTTCTTT. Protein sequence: CASRLSTGEHTEAFF.

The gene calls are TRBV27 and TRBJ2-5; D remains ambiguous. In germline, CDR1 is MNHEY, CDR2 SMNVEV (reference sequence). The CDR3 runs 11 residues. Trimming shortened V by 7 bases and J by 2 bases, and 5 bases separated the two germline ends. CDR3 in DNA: TGTGCCAGCACCCTACAAGAGACCCAGTACTTC. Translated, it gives CASTLQETQYF.

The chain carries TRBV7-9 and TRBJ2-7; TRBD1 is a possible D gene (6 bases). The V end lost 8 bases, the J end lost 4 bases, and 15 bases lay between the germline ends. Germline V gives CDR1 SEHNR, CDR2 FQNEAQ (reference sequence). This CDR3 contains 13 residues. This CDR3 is CASARTEFYEQYF. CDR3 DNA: TGTGCCAGCGCCCGGACAGAATTTTACGAGCAGTACTTC.

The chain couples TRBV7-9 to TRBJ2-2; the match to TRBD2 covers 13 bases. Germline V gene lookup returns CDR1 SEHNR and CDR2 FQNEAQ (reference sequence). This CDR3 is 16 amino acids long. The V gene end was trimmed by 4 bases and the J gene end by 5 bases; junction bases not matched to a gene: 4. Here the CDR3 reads CASSSSLAGGTGELFF. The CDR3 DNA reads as TGTGCCAGCAGCTCCTCACTAGCGGGAGGGACCGGGGAGCTGTTTTTT.